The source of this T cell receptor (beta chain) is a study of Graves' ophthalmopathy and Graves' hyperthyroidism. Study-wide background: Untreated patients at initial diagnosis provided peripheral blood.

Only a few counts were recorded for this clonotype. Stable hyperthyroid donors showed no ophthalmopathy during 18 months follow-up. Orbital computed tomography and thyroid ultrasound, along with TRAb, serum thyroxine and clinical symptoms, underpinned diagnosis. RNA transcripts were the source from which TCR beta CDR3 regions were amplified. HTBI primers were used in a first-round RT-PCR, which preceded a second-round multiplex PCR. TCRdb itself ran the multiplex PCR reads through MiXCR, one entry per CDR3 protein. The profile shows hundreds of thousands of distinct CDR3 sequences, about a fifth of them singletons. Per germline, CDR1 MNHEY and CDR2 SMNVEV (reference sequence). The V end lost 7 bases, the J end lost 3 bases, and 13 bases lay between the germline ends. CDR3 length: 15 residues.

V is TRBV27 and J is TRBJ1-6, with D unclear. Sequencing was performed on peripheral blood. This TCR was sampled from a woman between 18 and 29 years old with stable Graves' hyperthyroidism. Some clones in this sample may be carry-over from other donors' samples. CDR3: CASKGRRDYNSPLHF. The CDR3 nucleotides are TGTGCCAGCAAAGGACGGCGGGACTATAATTCACCCCTCCACTTT.